This T cell receptor beta chain stems from a study of blood T cells in healthy people across ages (dated by TCRdb to between 2015 and 2017). Study-level background: In model experiments, template switching captured about one uniquely barcoded TCR beta cDNA molecule for every two T cells. Using deep sequencing normalized with unique cDNA molecular identifiers, the study measured how TCR beta repertoire diversity changes with age. Four age groups were formed from the donors: young (average approximately 15 years), middle-aged (approximately 39), aged (roughly 58) and long-lived (around 80). Using the same blood draw, the study looked at two additional independent replicas of 1 million unique cDNA reads for two donors, one aged 18 to 30 and the other aged 80 or older.

Donors were approximately 42 systemically healthy Caucasian individuals from Russia aged 6 to 90 years. Each donor gave approximately 9.3 milliliters of peripheral blood, collected into EDTA-treated Vacutainer tubes. Ficoll-Paque density-gradient centrifugation was used to isolate PBMCs, with at least 6 million per sample. Trizol reagent was used to extract total RNA from PBMCs, with at least 6 micrograms per sample. Naive CD45RAhigh/CD27high T cell percentages were measured by flow cytometry on a PBMC aliquot from every donor. The library was generated by 5' RACE. The instrument was an Illumina HiSeq 2500. A second roughly 7 to 11 cycle PCR used a sample-barcoded 5' primer and a J-beta primer mix. A template-switch 5' adaptor carrying 12 random nucleotides introduced a unique molecular identifier onto each TCR beta cDNA molecule. Each sample yielded at least 2.5 million CDR3-containing paired-end reads. First-strand cDNA synthesis was performed from all RNA using the Mint cDNA synthesis kit, with priming by a TRBC-specific oligonucleotide. After uracil-DNA glycosylase treatment, a first 18-cycle PCR used universal primers M1SS and BC2_uni_R on all cDNA. The authors' pipeline ran thus. Normalization of each sample was performed by random selection of 1 million high-quality reads, each carrying a distinct molecular identifier. Reads with shared molecular identifiers were discarded instead of being binned into consensus sequences. MiTCR, run with a Q25 quality threshold and the strictest error-elimination algorithm, handled CDR3 identification, clonotype clustering and error correction. Lower-bound total TCR beta diversity was estimated with a nonparametric unseen species model using Euler transformation. Starting from the raw public reads, TCRdb applied fastp trimming at Q25, assembled clones with MiXCR and retained in-frame beta chains. One record per CDR3 amino acid sequence lists the most common genes and DNA. The authors' filters were not applied to this entry. For this sample there are roughly 800,000 distinct CDR3 sequences; approximately 25% appear just once. The top ten clonotypes cover more than 8.5% of the sample.

V was cut back by 4 bases and J by 0 bases, leaving a gap of 9 bases between them. Via the germline V gene, CDR1 is MGHRA and CDR2 YSYEKL. From cysteine to phenylalanine, the CDR3 is 15 amino acids long. Solely the CDR3 DNA is kept, with 45 bases framed from the first base. What the study reported, not specific to this receptor: Because profiling used bulk unsorted PBMCs, naive and antigen-experienced compartments could not be compared conclusively. Compared with the aged group, the long-lived group had more naive CD4+ T cells, fewer expanded clones and increased TCR diversity, suggesting age selection. Estimates of total diversity based on one million sequenced T cells were regarded as lower bounds and as underestimates. The percentage of naive T cells measured by flow cytometry correlated strongly with observed TCR beta diversity. Donor CMV infection status was unknown, potentially confounding age-related changes in expanded clonotypes. Observed TCR beta diversity per million T cells fell roughly linearly with age, and a significant reduction was already apparent by age approximately 41.

As to this clonotype: What antigen it recognizes has not been identified. Nothing much larger sits one base from this clone, and base qualities are not available.

These data were also reused for a study on T cells of mothers and their children. As noted in the second study: Nine systemically healthy Caucasian individuals, comprising three mothers and their six children, were included as donors. cDNA synthesis used all of the extracted RNA, with roughly 1.5 ug of RNA in each 15 ul reaction. In the second PCR, sample barcodes and 2-4 random nucleotides were introduced via the M1S primer. Each mother yielded over 8.5 million TCR beta CDR3 reads and each child some 3 million reads. In both related and unrelated pairs, thymic selection shapes the output of TCR recombination in a similar way, with inherited differences having only a minor effect. Normalized repertoire overlap in related mother-child pairs was always slightly higher than in unrelated mother-child pairs, but the difference was never significant. Persistent microchimeric T cell clones were not detected, at a sensitivity of roughly 100 clones per million clonotypes. Deep NGS was used in the study to compare the TCR beta repertoires of mothers and children and to look for features that separate related mother-child pairs from unrelated individuals. Mothers averaged roughly 40 +/- 4 years of age and children averaged approximately 12 +/- 4 years. Libraries were sequenced on Illumina HiSeq 2000 with 100+100 nt paired-end reads after adapter ligation with NEBNext reagents. To avoid cross-contamination, the mother libraries and the child libraries were prepared a month apart and sequenced in separate runs. Each donor had between about 500,000 and 2,300,000 distinct TCR beta clonotypes identified. Naive TCR beta clonotypes were estimated from low-frequency clonotypes matched to each donor's FACS-determined naive share, without sorting.

The rearranged chain carries TRBV4-1 and TRBJ1-4; too little of a D gene remains to name it. This clonotype was sampled from a boy aged 5-17 years in good health. The sequenced sample was blood. The DNA sequence is TGCGCCAGCAGCCTAATACAGTCAACTAATGAAAAACTGTTTTTT. The resulting protein is CASSLIQSTNEKLFF.